This T cell receptor beta chain was captured by sequencing in a study of blood T cells in healthy people across ages. Donors gave around 10 milliliters of peripheral blood apiece. Remarks on this clonotype: Its cognate antigen is unknown.

PCR was performed a second time for 7 to 11 cycles using a sample-barcoded 5' primer and a J-beta primer mix. Each single sample gave us at least 2.5 million CDR3-containing paired-end reads. TCRdb used MiXCR to reprocess the 5' RACE reads, holding one entry per CDR3 protein. The sample contains some 1.8 million distinct CDR3 sequences, about two fifths of which appear only once. The CDR3 sequence is 14 residues long. Germline CDR1 and CDR2: SGHNT and YYREEE (reference sequence). V lost 1 base to trimming and J lost 6 bases, with 13 bases between them. Overall study findings and caveats: A roughly linear age-dependent decrease characterized TCR beta diversity per million T cells. Calculation of diversity from one million T cells yielded estimates considered to be underestimates.

The chain has TRBV5-4 and TRBJ1-2; tentative D call: TRBD1 (6 bases). Material: blood. This receptor was identified in a human donor in good health. The CDR3 sequence is CASSLYGQTNGYTF. The CDR3 region has the DNA TGTGCCAGCAGCTTGTACGGACAGACGAATGGCTACACCTTC.